The clone carrying this T cell receptor beta chain was recorded only once. TCRdb analysed the 5' RACE reads with MiXCR anew, one entry per CDR3 protein. This table holds about 42,000 distinct CDR3 sequences, roughly 30% found once. Memory CD4+ T cells were sorted as CD4+CD45RO+CD25- cells. The sample comprised tumor-infiltrating memory CD4+ T cells sorted from the breast tumor. Documented subset: memory CD4+ T cells, CD4+CD45RO+CD25-. This clonotype originated in a female donor with breast cancer.

The CDR3 DNA reads as TGTGCCAGCAGCTTTCTAAACTATGGCTACACCTTC. Amino acid sequence: CASSFLNYGYTF. V usage is TRBV7-2 and J usage is TRBJ1-2; D is ambiguous. The ends were cut back, 3 bases at V and 2 bases at J, with 4 bases in the middle. Germline V CDR1 and CDR2: SGHTA, FQGNSA. The length of the CDR3 is 12 residues.